The TCR beta chain described here comes from a study of blood T cell repertoires in COVID-19. Study in general: Sample material is recorded as cDNA or gDNA derived from T cells, B-cell-depleted T cells, or PBMCs.

In the original analysis: Reference gene primers were amplified, and this amplification served to estimate nucleated cell counts. Here immunoSEQ multiplex PCR was the method, and the copy in TCRdb shows in-frame clones only, minus some. That table gives V, J and clone size, and the DNA gave D and trimming. The data contain about 180,000 clones, approximately 92% of them seen just once; the ten biggest clones take up approximately 2.1%. Cohort placement rested on clinical history that participants reported themselves. V trimming: 5 bases; J trimming: 9 bases; junction bases outside the gene matches: 12. Germline CDR1 and CDR2: SGHNT and YYREEE (reference sequence). The CDR3 has 15 residues.

The chain combines TRBV5-4 with TRBJ2-4, with TRBD1 identical over 9 bases. The sequencing sample was made of PBMCs or T cells enriched from blood (not recorded which). The TCR originated in a woman aged 40 to 49 with acute COVID-19. DNA for the CDR3: TGTGCCAGCAGTCCAGGACAGGGGCGAACTGGCATTCAGTACTTC. It yields the protein CASSPGQGRTGIQYF.